These 19 T cell receptor beta chains were all obtained from the same sample, sequenced in a study of metastatic and nonmetastatic thyroid tumors. Thyroid surgery was performed in patients who had received no treatment beforehand. TCRdb recomputed clones from the PCR reads via MiXCR. The repertoire consists of tens of thousands of clones, with about an eighth occurring once and the leading ten covering around 11%. Material for sequencing was blood. These receptor sequences come from a female donor with papillary thyroid cancer or a benign thyroid nodule (not recorded which). Some clones in this sample may be carry-over from other donors' samples.

In its sample, this clone was seen many times. The rearrangement links TRBV4-1 to TRBJ2-4; the match to TRBD1 covers 9 bases. Near its end, the DNA agrees better with TRBJ1-2, so the J call may be wrong. The CDR3 spans 21 residues. Germline V CDR1 and CDR2: MGHRA, YSYEKL. CDR3 DNA sequence: TGCGCCAGCAGCCAAGAACGTAGGCAGACGGGACAGGGTTTATCATCGCATGGCTACACCTTC. Its translation is CASSQERRQTGQGLSSHGYTF.

This clone was detected ten times or more. Written as DNA, the CDR3 is TGCAGTGCTCGAGCGGTATCCTACAATGAGCAGTTCTTC. It encodes CSARAVSYNEQFF. This sequence joins TRBV20-1 and TRBJ2-1, with D possibly TRBD2 on 5 matching bases. From germline, CDR1 is DFQATT and CDR2 SNEGSKA (reference sequence). This CDR3 comprises 13 residues. Trimming removed 5 bases from V and 1 base from J, with 9 bases in between.

In this sample, this clone turned up a few times. The gene calls are TRBV6-2 or TRBV6-3 and TRBJ2-7, with D perhaps matching TRBD1 (5 bases). The CDR3 has 14 amino acids. Trimming shortened V by 2 bases and J by 3 bases, and 11 bases separated the two germline ends. Germline V gene sequence: CDR1 MNHEY, CDR2 SVGEGT. CDR3 in DNA: TGTGCCAGCAGTTACGCGGCAGGGCGCTACGAGCAGTACTTC. Protein: CASSYAAGRYEQYF.

This clone was observed at least ten times. This chain's CDR3 is CASSFRLADGRNQPQHF. In DNA, the CDR3 is TGTGCCAGCAGTTTCCGGCTTGCCGACGGTCGCAATCAGCCCCAGCATTTT. The rearrangement links TRBV27 to TRBJ1-5; D is unclear. V was trimmed by 3 bases and J by 2 bases, leaving 17 bases between them. This CDR3 is built from 17 residues. The germline V gene encodes CDR1 MNHEY and CDR2 SMNVEV (reference sequence).

The chain recombines TRBV6-1 with TRBJ1-4; 7 nucleotides agree with TRBD1. CDR3 length: 16 residues. Germline-derived CDR1 and CDR2 are MNHNS and SASEGT. After removal of 1 base from V and 7 bases from J, the junction contained 9 bases not matched to a gene. The CDR3 nucleotides are TGTGCCAGCAGTGAAGAGGGGGCACGGGAATTTGAAAAACTGTTTTTT. Its translation: CASSEEGAREFEKLFF.

This clone was observed at least ten times. The same CDR3 arises from other DNA sequences in this sample as well. The chain is built from TRBV20-1 and TRBJ1-5; weak D call: TRBD1 (5 bases). The length of the CDR3 is 14 residues. Germline V lookup: CDR1 DFQATT, CDR2 SNEGSKA (reference sequence). The V and J ends lost 3 bases and 4 bases respectively, with 13 bases between them. The CDR3 loop reads CSASGQGLNQPQHF. The CDR3 DNA reads TGCAGTGCTAGTGGGCAGGGATTAAATCAGCCCCAGCATTTT.

This clone was detected ten times or more. V is TRBV5-5 and J is TRBJ1-5; no firm D call. The V gene lost 1 base and the J gene lost 7 bases, with 15 bases spanning the gap. Germline loops: CDR1 SGHKS, CDR2 YYEKEE (reference sequence). This CDR3 is built from 15 residues. CDR3 loop: CASSLHMDGRQPQHF. In nucleotides, the CDR3 is TGTGCCAGCAGCTTGCACATGGATGGCAGACAGCCCCAGCATTTT.

This clone was detected many times. The chain employs TRBV6-2 or TRBV6-3 and TRBJ2-7; 8 bases are a match to TRBD1. CDR3 size: 14 residues. Germline V gene sequence: CDR1 MNHEY, CDR2 SVGEGT. V was pared by 6 bases and J by 4 bases, with 8 bases of the junction left unmatched. The CDR3 spells CASSRGQETYEQYF. Here the CDR3 DNA reads TGTGCCAGCAGCCGGGGACAGGAGACATACGAGCAGTACTTC.

DNA for the CDR3: TGTGCCAGCATCTTGAGTTCACAGCTCAACACCGGGGAGCTGTTTTTT. Protein: CASILSSQLNTGELFF. This chain connects TRBV11-1 to TRBJ2-2; D is undetermined. This CDR3 spans 16 amino acids. Germline V gene sequence: CDR1 SGHAT, CDR2 FQDESV (reference sequence). V was trimmed by 7 bases and J by 2 bases, leaving 17 bases between them.

This clone was counted many times. The gene calls are TRBV20-1 and TRBJ2-7; tentative D call: TRBD2 (5 bases). The V and J ends lost 6 bases and 4 bases respectively, with 16 bases between them. The CDR3 runs to 13 residues. In germline, CDR1 is DFQATT, CDR2 SNEGSKA (reference sequence). The CDR3 sequence is CSARRLGGYEQYF. In DNA, the CDR3 is TGCAGTGCCCGGAGGCTAGGTGGGTACGAGCAGTACTTC.

This clone was detected a few times. The final CDR3 position lacks the conserved phenylalanine or tryptophan, pointing to a likely read error. The chain recombines TRBV6-4 with TRBJ2-7, with D possibly being TRBD2 (7 bases). The germline V gene encodes CDR1 MRHNA and CDR2 SNTAGT. The CDR3 length is 14 residues. The V end lost 8 bases, the J end lost 0 bases, and 14 bases lay between the germline ends. The chain's CDR3 is CASPEGGSSYEQYL. Here the CDR3 DNA reads TGTGCCAGCCCGGAGGGGGGGAGCTCCTACGAGCAGTACTTA.

This clone was seen ten or more times. The chain's CDR3 is CASSQDVGDPYEQYF. The CDR3 nucleotides read TGCGCCAGCAGCCAAGATGTCGGAGATCCCTACGAGCAGTACTTC. V gene TRBV4-3 combines with J gene TRBJ2-7; D is unresolved. The V gene's germline CDR1 is LGHNA and CDR2 YSLEER. V dropped 0 bases and J dropped 2 bases, with 11 bases sitting between them. The CDR3 has 15 residues.

This clone was observed many times. The chain couples TRBV14 to TRBJ2-3, with D hard to call. The V end was cut by 2 bases, the J end by 5 bases, with 2 bases between. In germline, CDR1 is SGHDN, CDR2 FVKESK. The CDR3 is 11 residues long. The CDR3 nucleotides read TGTGCCAGCAGCCAACTAGATACGCAGTATTTT. This gives the protein CASSQLDTQYF.

This clone was found many times. The V gene is TRBV2, the J gene TRBJ2-7; D gene unclear. Germline lookup yields CDR1 SNHLY and CDR2 FYNNEI. V was clipped by 7 bases and J by 5 bases, with 21 bases between them. CDR3 size: 15 residues. CDR3 region: CASKTLRPGLHEQYF. The CDR3, as DNA: TGTGCCAGCAAAACCTTGCGTCCCGGCCTCCACGAGCAGTACTTC.

This clone occurred many times. The chain joins TRBV7-2 to TRBJ2-3; 7 positions agree with TRBD2. The V and J ends lost 4 bases and 8 bases, in that order; junction bases with no gene match: 6. This CDR3 is 13 amino acids long. CDR1 is SGHTA, CDR2 FQGNSA, per germline. The CDR3 reads CASSSSSGGTQYF. In DNA form, the CDR3 reads TGTGCCAGCAGCTCTTCGTCGGGGGGTACGCAGTATTTT. The full variable domain, rest sourced from reference TRBV7-2 and TRBJ2-3, is GAGVSQSPSNKVTEKGKDVELRCDPISGHTALYWYRQSLGQGLEFLIYFQGNSAPDKSGLPSDRFSAERTGGSVSTLTIQRTQQEDSAVYLCASSSSSGGTQYFGPGTRLTVL.

This clone was detected only a few times. A much larger clone lies a single base off, so this may be a read error. Other DNA sequences of this sample code for an identical CDR3. J is TRBJ2-6 and V is TRBV20-1; 12 nucleotides match TRBD1. Germline CDR1 DFQATT, CDR2 SNEGSKA (reference sequence). CDR3 length: 18 residues. Trimming cost V 5 bases and J 4 bases; bases outside gene matches: 12. Here the CDR3 DNA reads TGCAGTGCTTTCCGGGACAGGGGGCTTAACTCCGGGGCCAACGTCCTGACTTTC. It translates to CSAFRDRGLNSGANVLTF.

This clone occurred many times. Written as DNA, the CDR3 is TGCAGTGCTAGAGCCGCACAGGGCGGCCAGCCCCAGCATTTT. This codes for CSARAAQGGQPQHF. The chain carries TRBV20-1 and TRBJ1-5; D is possibly TRBD1 (6 bases). Between the trimmed V and J ends, which lost 1 base and 7 bases, there was a span of 14 bases. CDR1 DFQATT and CDR2 SNEGSKA come from the germline V gene (reference sequence). CDR3 size: 14 residues.

This clone was recorded many times. The CDR3, as DNA: TGTGCCAGCAGTTTATGGGCTAGCCCCATTTACAATGAGCAGTTCTTC. As protein: CASSLWASPIYNEQFF. V and J are TRBV28 and TRBJ2-1, with D tentatively TRBD2 (5 bases). This CDR3 comprises 16 residues. With 0 bases removed from V and 4 bases from J, the gap between germline ends came to 13 bases. Germline V gene sequence: CDR1 MDHEN, CDR2 SYDVKM. Based on the CDR3 plus reference TRBV28 and TRBJ2-1, the full variable domain is DVKVTQSSRYLVKRTGEKVFLECVQDMDHENMFWYRQDPGLGLRLIYFSYDVKMKEKGDIPEGYSVSREKKERFSLILESASTNQTSMYLCASSLWASPIYNEQFFGPGTRLTVL.

This clone was seen a handful of times. The CDR3 loop is CSVGSINHAGANVLTF. CDR3 sequence (DNA): TGCAGCGTTGGTAGTATTAATCACGCTGGGGCCAACGTCCTGACTTTC. The chain uses TRBV29-1 and TRBJ2-6; D is uncertain. CDR1 SQVTM and CDR2 ANQGSEA come from the germline V gene. The CDR3 spans 16 residues. Trimming left V 4 bases short and J 2 bases short, with 15 bases between.